These 20 T cell receptor beta chains were sequenced from one sample in a study of CD4 T cells in relation to SARS-CoV-2 and coronaviruses. Their cognate antigens are unknown. Before the COVID-19 pandemic, during about 2011-2019, CD4+ T cells were taken from unexposed donors. The cells were cultured for approximately ten days before CD4+ T cells were isolated. The repertoire was sequenced with immunoSEQ multiplex PCR; TCRdb's copy has only in-frame clones and lacks some. The table has about 26,000 clones, approximately 70% seen once. The sequencing sample was made of CD4+ T cells from PBMCs, cultured in vitro. These receptors all come from a human donor in good health.

This rearrangement joins TRBV5-8 to TRBJ1-1; 8 bases line up with TRBD1. Trimming removed 4 bases from V and 3 bases from J; junction bases left unmatched: 11. There are 16 residues in the CDR3. Germline V CDR1 and CDR2: SGHTS, YDEGEE. The CDR3 region has the DNA TGTGCCAGCAGCCGTGGGGTTCAGGGGGCGTACACTGAAGCTTTCTTT. It encodes CASSRGVQGAYTEAFF.

The V call is TRBV5-1, the J call TRBJ2-6; possible D gene TRBD1, 5 bases. The CDR3 is 15 residues long. The germline V gene has CDR1 SGHRS and CDR2 YFSETQ. V lost 3 bases, J lost 2 bases, and 9 bases lay in between. CDR3 residues: CASSSTVPGANVLTF. CDR3 in DNA: TGCGCCAGCAGCTCGACAGTTCCTGGGGCCAACGTCCTGACTTTC.

The chain is built from TRBV18 and TRBJ2-7, with D uncertain. The germline CDR1 and CDR2 sequences are KGHSH and LQKENI. Between the trimmed V and J ends, which lost 0 bases and 4 bases, there was a span of 13 bases. This CDR3 region has 15 residues. CDR3 amino acids: CASSPPRGESYEQYF. The CDR3 nucleotides are TGTGCCAGCTCACCACCTCGTGGGGAATCGTACGAGCAGTACTTC.

The chain joins TRBV2 to TRBJ1-2; D is undetermined. The CDR3 runs to 11 residues. Germline V gene sequence: CDR1 SNHLY, CDR2 FYNNEI. Trimming removed 4 bases from V and 8 bases from J, with 8 bases in between. CDR3 protein: CASSAFRGYTF. The CDR3 nucleotides are TGTGCCAGCAGTGCCTTTAGGGGCTACACCTTC.

This clone turned up a few times. J is TRBJ2-5 and V is TRBV5-1; D might be TRBD1 (5 bases). Germline CDR1 reads SGHRS; CDR2 reads YFSETQ. V was cut by 2 bases and J by 5 bases, with 10 bases left in between. The CDR3 extends over 13 amino acids. The chain's CDR3 is CASSFDSRETQYF. In DNA form, the CDR3 reads TGCGCCAGCAGCTTCGACAGTAGGGAGACCCAGTACTTC.

This chain links TRBV5-5 with TRBJ2-3; D gene uncertain. The CDR3 has 14 residues. In germline, CDR1 is SGHKS, CDR2 YYEKEE (reference sequence). V was trimmed by 4 bases and J by 0 bases, leaving 9 bases between them. As DNA, the CDR3 is TGTGCCAGCAGCGAACAGATTAGCACAGATACGCAGTATTTT. This codes for CASSEQISTDTQYF.

The chain has TRBV6-6 and TRBJ1-5; D might be TRBD1 (5 bases). CDR1 is MNHNY and CDR2 is SVGAGI in the germline V gene (reference sequence). V was shortened by 1 base and J by 3 bases, with 10 bases between the two germline ends. The CDR3 totals 15 residues. In nucleotides, the CDR3 is TGTGCCAGCAGTTACTGGGGGTTTGACAATCAGCCCCAGCATTTT. This gives the protein CASSYWGFDNQPQHF.

This clone has just a few counts. V usage is TRBV19 and J usage is TRBJ2-7; no firm D call. In germline, CDR1 is LNHDA, CDR2 SQIVND (reference sequence). V lost 10 bases, J lost 5 bases, and 9 bases lay in between. The CDR3 consists of 10 residues. The CDR3 DNA sequence: TGTGCCACCGTAAGGGACGAGCAGTACTTC. It codes for CATVRDEQYF.

The chain links TRBV25-1 to TRBJ2-1; D is unresolved. The CDR3 runs 16 residues. Germline V lookup: CDR1 MGHDK, CDR2 SYGVNS. V dropped 2 bases and J dropped 4 bases, with 15 bases sitting between them. CDR3: CASSEEETLIYNEQFF. The CDR3 nucleotides read TGTGCCAGCAGTGAAGAGGAGACACTTATATACAATGAGCAGTTCTTC.

The chain has TRBV11-3 and TRBJ2-7; 10 bases agree with TRBD1. The CDR3 contains 15 residues. Germline CDR1 SGHNT, CDR2 YENEEA. V gave up 2 bases and J gave up 3 bases; unmatched junction bases: 4. CDR3: CASSLYGQGDYEQYF. The CDR3 nucleotides are TGTGCCAGCAGCTTATATGGACAGGGGGACTACGAGCAGTACTTC. Full variable domain (outside the CDR3, taken from reference TRBV11-3 and TRBJ2-7): EAGVVQSPRYKIIEKKQPVAFWCNPISGHNTLYWYLQNLGQGPELLIRYENEEAVDDSQLPKDRFSAERLKGVDSTLKIQPAELGDSAVYLCASSLYGQGDYEQYFGPGTRLTVT.

The chain is built from TRBV7-8 and TRBJ2-7; 8 bases match TRBD1. The CDR3 covers 14 residues. V lost 7 bases and J lost 5; bases outside the gene matches: 10. Germline V lookup: CDR1 SGHVS, CDR2 FQNEAQ. For the CDR3, the DNA is TGTGCCAGCAAAATACACCAGGGGGCGGACGAGCAGTACTTC. This translates into CASKIHQGADEQYF. Together with reference TRBV7-8 and TRBJ2-7, the CDR3 gives the full variable domain: GAGVSQSPRYKVAKRGQDVALRCDPISGHVSLFWYQQALGQGPEFLTYFQNEAQLDKSGLPSDRFFAERPEGSVSTLKIQRTQQEDSAVYLCASKIHQGADEQYFGPGTRLTVT.

The rearrangement links TRBV18 to TRBJ1-5; the D gene is possibly TRBD1 (5 bases). Germline V lookup: CDR1 KGHSH, CDR2 LQKENI. Trimming shortened V by 2 bases and J by 1 base, and 6 bases separated the two germline ends. The CDR3 has 14 residues. DNA of the CDR3: TGTGCCAGCTCACCAGGGGGGAGCAATCAGCCCCAGCATTTT. It encodes CASSPGGSNQPQHF.

The chain employs TRBV5-4 and TRBJ2-2; possibly TRBD2 for D (6 bases). The V end was cut by 0 bases, the J end by 3 bases, with 9 bases between. In germline, CDR1 is SGHNT, CDR2 YYREEE (reference sequence). The CDR3 consists of 15 residues. The CDR3 is CASSLGRGYTGELFF. CDR3 DNA sequence: TGTGCCAGCAGCTTGGGGCGGGGATACACCGGGGAGCTGTTTTTT.

J is TRBJ2-7 and V is TRBV2; TRBD1 aligns across 8 bases. The CDR3 covers 15 residues. Germline V CDR1 and CDR2: SNHLY, FYNNEI. V gave up 6 bases and J gave up 6 bases; unmatched junction bases: 13. CDR3 residues: CASRERRTGPSEQYF. CDR3 sequence (DNA): TGTGCCAGCAGGGAACGTCGGACAGGGCCTTCCGAGCAGTACTTC.

Only one count was recorded for this clone. Written as DNA, the CDR3 is TGTGCCACCGGCCGGTGGGGGGCGAGAGAGACCCAGTACTTC. Translation gives CATGRWGARETQYF. The J gene is TRBJ2-5, the V gene TRBV6-5; D may match TRBD1 or TRBD2 (6 bases each). The length of the CDR3 is 14 residues. Germline V gene sequence: CDR1 MNHEY, CDR2 SVGAGI. V was pared by 10 bases and J by 4 bases, with 19 bases between.

This chain connects TRBV6-5 to TRBJ2-1; 8 positions match TRBD2. There are 14 residues in the CDR3. Germline values: CDR1 MNHEY, CDR2 SVGAGI. Trimming removed 6 bases from V and 7 bases from J; junction bases left unmatched: 8. CDR3 sequence: CASRPSGGPNEQFF. For the CDR3, the DNA is TGTGCCAGCAGGCCCTCGGGGGGGCCGAATGAGCAGTTCTTC.

V usage is TRBV11-3 and J usage is TRBJ2-1; 9 positions agree with TRBD2. Germline V lookup: CDR1 SGHNT, CDR2 YENEEA. This CDR3 has 15 amino acids. Trimming at V came to 5 bases and at J to 0 bases, leaving 2 bases not matched to a gene. CDR3 sequence (DNA): TGTGCCAGCAGCCTTAGCGGGAGCTCCTACAATGAGCAGTTCTTC. Encoded protein: CASSLSGSSYNEQFF.

The rearrangement uses TRBV19 and TRBJ1-1; 10 nucleotides agree with TRBD1. The germline gives CDR1 LNHDA, CDR2 SQIVND (reference sequence). V lost 10 bases to trimming and J lost 5 bases; unmatched junction nucleotides: 16. The CDR3 runs 16 residues. CDR3 nucleotides: TGTGCCACGAACTACGGACAGGGGGTGGGTTGGACTGAAGCTTTCTTT. Translating gives CATNYGQGVGWTEAFF.

This clone was observed a single time. This chain joins TRBV25-1 and TRBJ2-1, with 7 bases that match TRBD1. CDR3 size: 14 residues. CDR1 and CDR2 (germline): MGHDK, SYGVNS. V trimming: 6 bases; J trimming: 1 base; junction bases outside the gene matches: 3. For the CDR3, the DNA is TGTGCCAGCAGGAAGACAGGGTCCTACAATGAGCAGTTCTTC. Translated: CASRKTGSYNEQFF. Full variable domain (outside the CDR3, taken from reference TRBV25-1 and TRBJ2-1): EADIYQTPRYLVIGTGKKITLECSQTMGHDKMYWYQQDPGMELHLIHYSYGVNSTEKGDLSSESTVSRIRTEHFPLTLESARPSHTSQYLCASRKTGSYNEQFFGPGTRLTVL.

The rearrangement uses TRBV6-5 and TRBJ1-6, with a weak D call TRBD1 (5 bases). Per germline, CDR1 MNHEY and CDR2 SVGAGI. The CDR3 runs to 13 residues. Trimming took off 2 bases at V and 11 bases at J, with 10 bases between the two ends. The CDR3 sequence is CASSYEQGTPLHF. The CDR3 nucleotides read TGTGCCAGCAGTTACGAGCAGGGTACACCCCTCCACTTT.